This T cell receptor (beta chain) is drawn from a study of CD8 T cells in ankylosing spondylitis. Overall study results and limits: Characteristic of ankylosing spondylitis blood, it appeared, was a TCR beta motif comprising about 8 highly homologous variants. Significant enrichment of disease-linked clones was reportedly seen in matched ankylosing spondylitis synovial fluid. CD8+ by phenotype, disease-linked clones were relatively rare in peripheral blood. Previously reported in reactive arthritis synovial fluid and blood were some of the motif variants.

Comment on this clonotype: The antigen is unknown.

From germline, CDR1 is LGHNA and CDR2 YSLEER. This CDR3 is 14 amino acids long. The ends were cut back, 0 bases at V and 7 bases at J, with 12 bases in the middle. Quantitative molecular-barcoded 5'-RACE generated the TCR beta libraries. TCRdb reprocessed the 5' RACE reads via MiXCR and lists one record per CDR3 protein. Of about 800,000 distinct CDR3 sequences in the sample, 12% were seen once. This sequence originates from a male donor with ankylosing spondylitis. The rearrangement joins TRBV4-3 to TRBJ1-2; D may be TRBD1 (6 bases). Sequences were obtained from blood, either unsorted or a sorted T cell fraction (not recorded which). CDR3: CASSQEVQGIGYTF. In nucleotides, the CDR3 is TGCGCCAGCAGCCAAGAAGTACAGGGAATTGGCTACACCTTC.